Sequencing of this TCR beta chain was carried out in a study of vaccination effects on CD4 cells after COVID-19 (dated by TCRdb to 2021 to 2024). About the full investigation: The ViraFEST assay stimulated PBMC with viral peptide pools and then used TCR sequencing to identify antigen-specific CD4+ T cell clonotypes by expansion. Each well held under 2.5 million PBMC cultured in IMDM containing approximately 5% human AB serum, about 10 IU/ml IL-2 and gentamicin, along with 10 ug/ml peptides. In the study, cultures from other donors were sequenced using the Oncomine TCR Beta short-read assay on an Illumina iSeq 100. SARS-CoV-2 spike-specific CD4+ TCR repertoires from before and after mRNA vaccination were compared in COVID-19 convalescent patients and in infection-naive vaccine recipients. Altogether, some 10 COVID-19 convalescent patients and a handful of SARS-CoV-2-naive healthy vaccine recipients made up the full study. Post-vaccine samples across the study were collected a median of 72 days after the second dose, with a range of 14 to 241.

Broader findings and caveats from the paper: Among healthy vaccine recipients, nearly all vaccine-induced clones were SARS-CoV-2 mono-reactive, and only 1 of 255 was cross-reactive with common cold coronaviruses. Only a small number of convalescent patients were included, and no early post-infection timepoints were available, which limited the study. Clones induced by infection and clones induced by vaccination both contracted markedly at late timepoints after vaccination, which fits with T cell responses waning over time.

After 10 days of culture, CD4+ T cells were isolated with the EasySep CD4+ T cell isolation kit. Each participant got two doses of an mRNA SARS-CoV-2 vaccine, either BNT162b2 or mRNA-1273. Healthy vaccine recipients had no prior SARS-CoV-2 infection, confirmed by negative nucleocapsid antibodies before and after vaccination. Half of the culture medium was replaced with fresh IL-2-containing medium on days 3 and 7. Each peptide stimulation condition was cultured in triplicate wells unless otherwise noted. PBMC were separated from whole blood using Ficoll-Paque Plus gradient centrifugation and were then either cryopreserved at -140C or used fresh. The QIAamp micro DNA kit was used to extract genomic DNA from the cultured CD4+ T cells. Preparation of the library involved the immunoSEQ multiplex PCR assay. DNA from the CD4+ T cells that had been cultured and isolated underwent TCR beta CDR3 sequencing. The authors processed their data as follows. Non-productive TCR sequences were removed and reads were trimmed to the CDR3 region, keeping CDR3s of at least 7 amino acids. Antigen-specific clonotypes were identified using the MANAFEST web app by comparison of expansion in peptide wells against reference cultures. For clones to be considered positive, expansion at FDR<0.05 versus reference and all other wells, an odds ratio above 5, and a frequency above 0.1% in two replicate wells were required. A clonotype was called cross-reactive if it was significantly expanded both in SARS-CoV-2 spike wells and in at least one common cold coronavirus spike condition. Levenshtein distance calculated with the stringdist R package was used to assess CDR3 similarity, and unrooted trees were constructed with ape in R 3.6.1. This is the immuneACCESS table as TCRdb keeps it, with only in-frame sequences that have V and J called. A part of the clones is gone; compared with another copy, unresolved V genes explain less than half, and the rest is unexplained. That table furnishes V, J and clone size, whereas the DNA furnished D and trimming. The sample has fewer than 75,000 clones on record, about 78% of them singletons. The ten largest account for about 4.5% of the sample.

The germline ends are 9 bases apart after V is trimmed by 3 bases and J by 0 bases. Inclusive of the bounding cysteine and phenylalanine, the CDR3 is 15 residues long. Only the CDR3 region is kept as DNA, spanning 45 bases read in frame from base 1. CDR1 MNHNS and CDR2 SASEGT are derived from the germline V gene. As regards this clone: The specificity of this receptor is unknown. The input lacks base qualities; no much larger clone sits a single base away.

The TCR originated in a human donor who received a COVID-19 vaccine. Recombination joined TRBV6-1 with TRBJ1-5; TRBD1 is possibly the D segment (5 matching bases). The starting material was CD4+ T cells from PBMCs cultured without peptide, obtained after COVID-19 vaccination. The CDR3 has the sequence CASSEGRGSNQPQHF. In nucleotide form, the sequence is TGTGCCAGCAGTGAGGGGAGGGGTAGCAATCAGCCCCAGCATTTT.